This T cell receptor beta chain was obtained from a study of early T cells in non-severe SARS-CoV-2 infection. The wider study: Unsorted whole blood bulk RNA was sequenced, with unpaired chains. General study points: In VDJdb matching, anti-spike CD8 responses were favored while private and CD4 specificities went missing.

Each cDNA molecule carried a unique molecular identifier. Each CDR3 protein gets one entry after TCRdb re-called the 5' RACE reads with MiXCR. The sample carries about 45,000 distinct CDR3 sequences, roughly an eighth recorded once. As for this clonotype: What it binds is not known.

This TCR came from an adult who was a healthcare worker with PCR-confirmed SARS-CoV-2 infection or an uninfected control (not recorded which). Source material: whole blood.

The CDR3 reads CSVEGQGGNEQFF. CDR3 bases: TGCAGCGTAGAGGGCCAAGGGGGCAATGAGCAGTTCTTC. The rearrangement uses TRBV29-1 and TRBJ2-1, with D tentatively TRBD1 (6 bases). The germline CDR1 and CDR2 sequences are SQVTM and ANQGSEA. The V gene lost 6 bases and the J gene lost 6 bases, with 15 bases spanning the gap. The CDR3 runs 13 residues.